The T cell receptor (beta chain) described here comes from a study of regulatory T cells in long-lasting Graves disease. General study points: Persistent disease was characterized by preferential usage of TRBV28, TRBJ1-2 and TRBJ2-5. Among persistent patients, a larger number of public clonotypes were shared (around 3,000) than among newly diagnosed patients (roughly 910).

CDR1 is ENHRY, CDR2 SYGVKD, per germline. After removal of 2 bases from V and 4 bases from J, the junction contained 7 bases not matched to a gene. CDR3 length: 15 residues. Time point indicated: newly diagnosed GD, antithyroid drugs for less than 3 months. Extracted RNA from PBMCs served as the source of the TCR library. iRepertoire HTBI primers and Arm-PCR of CDR3 regions built TCR beta libraries. TCRdb re-called the multiplex PCR reads with MiXCR, one entry per CDR3 protein. The table shows 200,000 to 250,000 distinct CDR3 sequences, with around 20% occurring only once. The table lists this clonotype with a few counts. What it binds is unknown.

The sample here was peripheral blood mononuclear cells (PBMCs), taken at new diagnosis, from a patient treated with antithyroid drugs. V is TRBV10-3 and J is TRBJ1-2; the match to TRBD1 covers 7 bases. The receptor was derived from a female donor with Graves disease. The chain's CDR3 is CAISEKRGLGYGYTF. CDR3 DNA: TGTGCCATCAGTGAGAAGAGGGGGCTGGGCTATGGCTACACCTTC.